Below, 10 T cell receptor beta chains from the same sample are listed, as sequenced in a study of vaccination and CD4 T cells after COVID-19. These receptors lack a known antigen. Sequencing of DNA taken from cultured CD4+ T cells relied on the Oncomine TCR Beta short-read assay. The source of extracted genomic DNA was cultured CD4+ T cells. TCRdb called the PCR reads again in MiXCR, with one record for every CDR3 protein. The data show about 10,000 distinct CDR3 sequences, 25% to 35% seen once. The treatment is: roughly 11-day PBMC culture with coronavirus spike peptide pools or control peptides (ViraFEST assay). From the unexposed donor, CD4+ T cells were collected ahead of the COVID-19 pandemic (2011-2018). Sequencing was performed on CD4+ T cells from blood, cultured in vitro. Receptor source: a human donor in good health.

J is TRBJ2-7 and V is TRBV6-2 or TRBV6-3, with no clear D. The V end lost 6 bases, the J end lost 2 bases, and 11 bases lay between the germline ends. The germline V gene encodes CDR1 MNHEY and CDR2 SVGEGT. The CDR3 consists of 13 residues. CDR3 in amino acids: CASSRPATYEQYF. The CDR3 DNA sequence: TGTGCCAGCAGCCGCCCGGCCACCTACGAGCAGTACTTC.

This clonotype was counted a few times. The rearrangement links TRBV7-9 to TRBJ1-3; D call uncertain. The ends were cut back, 1 base at V and 7 bases at J, with 5 bases in the middle. Germline lookup yields CDR1 SEHNR and CDR2 FQNEAQ (reference sequence). This CDR3 is built from 12 residues. CDR3 sequence: CASSLELNTIYF. In DNA, the CDR3 is TGTGCCAGCAGCTTAGAGCTTAACACCATATATTTT.

There are a few counts of this clonotype. This sequence joins TRBV21-1 and TRBJ2-1; the D call in the table, TRBD1, was not verified against the DNA. TRBV21-1 represents a pseudogene. There are 15 residues in the CDR3. The CDR3 loop reads CASSKFVLGGQGQFF. The CDR3 bases are TGTGCCAGCAGCAAATTCGTACTCGGTGGACAGGGACAGTTCTTC.

V gene TRBV27 combines with J gene TRBJ2-7; D is perhaps TRBD1 (6 bases). The CDR3 is 15 residues long. The germline V gene encodes CDR1 MNHEY and CDR2 SMNVEV (reference sequence). Trimming shortened V by 6 bases and J by 9 bases, and 24 bases separated the two germline ends. Written as DNA, the CDR3 is TGTGCCAGCAGCAGGGACCCTTTCCGGGACACAAGGCAGTACTTC. It yields the protein CASSRDPFRDTRQYF.

This clonotype was detected only a few times. V gene TRBV7-2 combines with J gene TRBJ1-6; 12 bases are shared with TRBD1. Germline V gene sequence: CDR1 SGHTA, CDR2 FQGNSA. This CDR3 region has 16 residues. With 1 base clipped from V and 7 bases from J, the junction kept 2 bases outside the gene matches. The chain's CDR3 is CASSLVGTGGNSPLHF. The CDR3 DNA reads as TGTGCCAGCAGCTTAGTAGGGACAGGGGGCAATTCACCCCTCCACTTT.

The chain is built from TRBV20-1 and TRBJ2-7, with 8 bases identical to TRBD1. This CDR3 spans 16 amino acids. CDR1 is DFQATT, CDR2 SNEGSKA, per germline (reference sequence). Unmatched junction bases numbered 19, after V lost 6 bases and J lost 6 bases. The chain's CDR3 is CSALLKFGTGNSEQYF. The DNA for the CDR3 is TGCAGTGCCTTACTAAAATTCGGGACAGGCAACTCCGAGCAGTACTTC.

The chain couples TRBV6-1 to TRBJ2-1, with D tentatively TRBD1 (6 bases). V was shortened by 6 bases and J by 7 bases, with 10 bases between the two germline ends. Per germline, CDR1 MNHNS and CDR2 SASEGT. The CDR3 totals 12 residues. CDR3 residues: CASRTGTNEQFF. The CDR3 coding sequence is TGTGCCAGCAGAACAGGGACAAATGAGCAGTTCTTC.

There are a few counts of this clonotype. The V and J genes are TRBV7-8 and TRBJ2-3; a weak D match, TRBD2 (5 bases). CDR3 length: 14 amino acids. Germline assignment: CDR1 SGHVS and CDR2 FQNEAQ. Trimming pared 5 bases from V and 3 bases from J, leaving 12 bases between. CDR3 nucleotides: TGTGCCAGCAGCACTAGGCTAGAAACAGATACGCAGTATTTT. Amino acid sequence: CASSTRLETDTQYF.

The chain joins TRBV28 to TRBJ2-3; 10 bases align to TRBD2. The CDR3 covers 15 residues. The germline V gene has CDR1 MDHEN and CDR2 SYDVKM. After removal of 2 bases from V and 4 bases from J, the junction contained 3 bases not matched to a gene. The CDR3 here is CASSLASGSPDTQYF. The CDR3 DNA follows: TGTGCCAGCAGTTTAGCTAGCGGGAGTCCAGATACGCAGTATTTT.

This clonotype turned up a few times. The chain combines TRBV5-1 with TRBJ2-7; possibly TRBD1 for D (6 bases). Germline V gives CDR1 SGHRS, CDR2 YFSETQ. The CDR3 is 14 residues long. V was pared by 1 base and J by 4 bases, with 12 bases between. The CDR3 here is CASSLKGHQYEQYF. The DNA of the CDR3 is TGCGCCAGCAGCTTGAAGGGACACCAATACGAGCAGTACTTC.